This TCR beta chain came from a study of cytomegalovirus exposure and HLA in healthy donors. Generated by immunoSEQ multiplex PCR, the TCRdb table keeps only in-frame clones and is missing some. The sample lists about 330,000 clones, 75% to 90% occurring once. To note about this clone: Its antigen remains unknown.

Study-level points and caveats: First-cohort TCR clusters tended to co-occur in the approximately 110 validation repertoires, a later analysis found.

The sequencing sample was made of PBMCs. The sequence was collected from a young woman in good health and CMV-seronegative.

CDR3 region: CASSSGGGPDTQYF. The CDR3 DNA reads as TGTGCCAGCAGTTCGGGAGGGGGGCCAGATACGCAGTATTTT. The chain joins TRBV28 to TRBJ2-3; 8 bases line up with TRBD2. The CDR3 contains 14 residues. Trimming removed 4 bases from V and 4 bases from J; junction bases left unmatched: 4. Germline loops: CDR1 MDHEN, CDR2 SYDVKM.